The clone carrying this TCR beta chain was counted a single time. Original methodology: Quantification of nucleated cells was approximated via reference gene primer amplification. Some clones are missing from TCRdb's copy, which holds only in-frame ones; the method was immunoSEQ multiplex PCR. V and J calls and clone size come straight from that table; D and trimming were deduced from the DNA. In the table there are roughly 200,000 clones, approximately 85% of which are singletons. The data were obtained in a study of blood T cell repertoires in COVID-19. Study information: The United States, Italy and Spain were the sources of the acute and convalescent COVID-19 samples. PBMCs, B-cell-depleted T cells, or T cells provided the cDNA or gDNA that made up the material.

The junction had 3 bases not matched to a gene; V was cut back by 3 bases and J by 0 bases. CDR3 length equals 15 residues. Looked up from germline, CDR1 is SEHNR and CDR2 is FQNEAQ (reference sequence). The source is a woman aged 55-70 years with acute or convalescent COVID-19. The chain employs TRBV7-9 and TRBJ2-5; 8 positions agree with TRBD1. Specimen: peripheral blood. The CDR3 region is CASSLGDRHQETQYF. CDR3 DNA: TGTGCCAGCAGCTTGGGGGACAGGCACCAAGAGACCCAGTACTTC.